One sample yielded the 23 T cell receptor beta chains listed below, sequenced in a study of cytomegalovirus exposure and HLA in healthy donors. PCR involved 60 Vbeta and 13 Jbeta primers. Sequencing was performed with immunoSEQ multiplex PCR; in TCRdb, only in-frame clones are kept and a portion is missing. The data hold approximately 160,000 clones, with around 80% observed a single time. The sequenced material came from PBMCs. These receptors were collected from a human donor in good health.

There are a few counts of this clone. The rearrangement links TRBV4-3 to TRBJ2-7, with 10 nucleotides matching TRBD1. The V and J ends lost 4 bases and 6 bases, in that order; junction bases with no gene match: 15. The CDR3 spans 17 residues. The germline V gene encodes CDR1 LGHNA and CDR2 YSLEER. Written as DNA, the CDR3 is TGCGCCAGCAGCCGAAATTACGGGGGACAGGGGATGTCCGAGCAGTACTTC. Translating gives CASSRNYGGQGMSEQYF.

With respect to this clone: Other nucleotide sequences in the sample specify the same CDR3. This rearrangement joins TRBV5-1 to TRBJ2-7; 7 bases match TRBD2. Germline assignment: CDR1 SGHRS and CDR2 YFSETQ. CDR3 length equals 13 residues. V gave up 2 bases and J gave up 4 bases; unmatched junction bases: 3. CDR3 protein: CASSLTGGYEQYF. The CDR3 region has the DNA TGCGCCAGCAGCTTAACGGGGGGATACGAGCAGTACTTC. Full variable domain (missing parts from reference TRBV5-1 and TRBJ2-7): KAGVTQTPRYLIKTRGQQVTLSCSPISGHRSVSWYQQTPGQGLQFLFEYFSETQRNKGNFPGRFSGRQFSNSRSEMNVSTLELGDSALYLCASSLTGGYEQYFGPGTRLTVT.

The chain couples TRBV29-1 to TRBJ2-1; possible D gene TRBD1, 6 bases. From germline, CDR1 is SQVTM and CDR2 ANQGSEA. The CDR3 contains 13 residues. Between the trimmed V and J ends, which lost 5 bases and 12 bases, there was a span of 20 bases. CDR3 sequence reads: CSVPGPRGRGQFF. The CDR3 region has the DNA TGCAGCGTTCCAGGCCCCAGGGGCCGCGGGCAGTTCTTC.

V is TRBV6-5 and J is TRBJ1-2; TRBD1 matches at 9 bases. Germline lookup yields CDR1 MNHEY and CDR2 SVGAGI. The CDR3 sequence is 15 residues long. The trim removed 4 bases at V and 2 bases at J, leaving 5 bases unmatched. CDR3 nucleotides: TGTGCCAGCAGTTCACAGGGGGCGCCGAACTATGGCTACACCTTC. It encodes CASSSQGAPNYGYTF.

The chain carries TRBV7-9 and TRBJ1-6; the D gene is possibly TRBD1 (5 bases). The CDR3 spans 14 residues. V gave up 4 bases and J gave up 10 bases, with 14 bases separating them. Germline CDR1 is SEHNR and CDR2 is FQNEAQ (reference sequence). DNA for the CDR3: TGTGCCAGCAGCTACGGGACTCACGCCTCACCCCTCCACTTT. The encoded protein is CASSYGTHASPLHF.

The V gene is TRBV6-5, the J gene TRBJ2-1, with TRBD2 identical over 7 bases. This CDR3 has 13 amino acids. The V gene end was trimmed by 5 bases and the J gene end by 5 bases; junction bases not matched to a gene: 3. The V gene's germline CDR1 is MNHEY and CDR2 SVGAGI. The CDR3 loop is CASSNLADNEQFF. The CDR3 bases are TGTGCCAGCAGTAACCTAGCGGACAATGAGCAGTTCTTC.

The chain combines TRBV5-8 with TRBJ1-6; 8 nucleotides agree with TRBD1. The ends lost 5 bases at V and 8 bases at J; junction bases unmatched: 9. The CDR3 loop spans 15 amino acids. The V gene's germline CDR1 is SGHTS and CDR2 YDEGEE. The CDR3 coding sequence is TGTGCCAGCAGTCCTAGGGCGACAGGGGATTCACCCCTCCACTTT. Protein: CASSPRATGDSPLHF.

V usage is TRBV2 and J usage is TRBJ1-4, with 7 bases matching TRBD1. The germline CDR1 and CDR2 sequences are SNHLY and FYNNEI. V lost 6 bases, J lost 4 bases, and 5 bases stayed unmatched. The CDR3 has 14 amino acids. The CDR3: CASRGTDDNEKLFF. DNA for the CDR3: TGTGCCAGCAGAGGGACAGACGATAATGAAAAACTGTTTTTT. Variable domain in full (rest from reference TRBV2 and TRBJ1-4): EPEVTQTPSHQVTQMGQEVILRCVPISNHLYFYWYRQILGQKVEFLVSFYNNEISEKSEIFDDQFSVERPDGSNFTLKIRSTKLEDSAMYFCASRGTDDNEKLFFGSGTQLSVL.

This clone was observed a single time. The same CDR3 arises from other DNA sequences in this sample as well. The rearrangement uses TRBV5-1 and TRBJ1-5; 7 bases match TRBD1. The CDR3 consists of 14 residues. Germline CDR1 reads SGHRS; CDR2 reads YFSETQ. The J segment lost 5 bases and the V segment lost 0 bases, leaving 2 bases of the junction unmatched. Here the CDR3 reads CASSLGQGDQPQHF. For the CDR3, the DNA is TGCGCCAGCAGCTTGGGACAGGGTGATCAGCCCCAGCATTTT.

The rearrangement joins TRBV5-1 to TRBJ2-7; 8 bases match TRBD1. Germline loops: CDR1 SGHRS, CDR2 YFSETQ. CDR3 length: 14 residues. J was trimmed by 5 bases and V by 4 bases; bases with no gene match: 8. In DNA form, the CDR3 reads TGCGCCAGCAGCACGACAGGGGAGGTCAACGAGCAGTACTTC. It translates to CASSTTGEVNEQYF.

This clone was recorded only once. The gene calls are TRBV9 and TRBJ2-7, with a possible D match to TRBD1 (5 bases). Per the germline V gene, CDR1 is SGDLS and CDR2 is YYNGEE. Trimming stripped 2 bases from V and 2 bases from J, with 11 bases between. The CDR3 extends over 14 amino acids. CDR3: CASSVDSVPYEQYF. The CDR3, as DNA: TGTGCCAGCAGCGTCGACAGTGTCCCCTACGAGCAGTACTTC. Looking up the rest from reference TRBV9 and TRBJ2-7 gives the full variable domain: DSGVTQTPKHLITATGQRVTLRCSPRSGDLSVYWYQQSLDQGLQFLIQYYNGEERAKGNILERFSAQQFPDLHSELNLSSLELGDSALYFCASSVDSVPYEQYFGPGTRLTVT.

The CDR3 sequence: CASSPSGTGQEFGGGPPQHF. The DNA for the CDR3 is TGTGCCAGCAGCCCCTCCGGTACAGGACAGGAATTTGGTGGCGGTCCGCCCCAGCATTTT. The chain recombines TRBV14 with TRBJ1-5; TRBD1 matches at 7 bases. V shed 4 bases, J shed 9 bases, and the junction held 27 bases outside the gene matches. The CDR3 spans 20 residues. From germline, CDR1 is SGHDN and CDR2 FVKESK. The full variable domain, its missing parts supplied by reference TRBV14 and TRBJ1-5, is EAGVTQFPSHSVIEKGQTVTLRCDPISGHDNLYWYRRVMGKEIKFLLHFVKESKQDESGMPNNRFLAERTGGTYSTLKVQPAELEDSGVYFCASSPSGTGQEFGGGPPQHFGDGTRLSIL.

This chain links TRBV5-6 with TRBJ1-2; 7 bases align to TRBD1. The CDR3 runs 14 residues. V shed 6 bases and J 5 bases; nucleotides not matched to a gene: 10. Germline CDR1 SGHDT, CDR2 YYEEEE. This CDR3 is CASTLDRVYYGYTF. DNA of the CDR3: TGTGCCAGCACCTTAGACAGGGTTTATTATGGCTACACCTTC.

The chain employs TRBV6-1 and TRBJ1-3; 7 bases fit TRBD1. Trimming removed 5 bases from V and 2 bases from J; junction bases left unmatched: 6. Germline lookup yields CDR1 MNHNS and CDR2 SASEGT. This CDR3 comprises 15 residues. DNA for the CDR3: TGTGCCAGCAGTTCCCTTGGGACAGCTGGAAACACCATATATTTT. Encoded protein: CASSSLGTAGNTIYF.

CDR3: CASSTPDGGEAFF. DNA of the CDR3: TGTGCCAGCAGCACCCCGGACGGCGGGGAAGCTTTCTTT. V is TRBV6-1 and J is TRBJ1-1; unclear D gene. Looked up from germline, CDR1 is MNHNS and CDR2 is SASEGT. V dropped 6 bases and J dropped 8 bases, with 16 bases sitting between them. The length of the CDR3 is 13 residues.

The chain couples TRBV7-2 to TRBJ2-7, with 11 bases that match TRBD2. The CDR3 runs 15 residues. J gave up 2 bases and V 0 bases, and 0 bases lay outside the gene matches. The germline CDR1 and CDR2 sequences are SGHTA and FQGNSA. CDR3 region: CASSLASGGAYEQYF. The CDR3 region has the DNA TGTGCCAGCAGCTTAGCTAGCGGGGGGGCCTACGAGCAGTACTTC.

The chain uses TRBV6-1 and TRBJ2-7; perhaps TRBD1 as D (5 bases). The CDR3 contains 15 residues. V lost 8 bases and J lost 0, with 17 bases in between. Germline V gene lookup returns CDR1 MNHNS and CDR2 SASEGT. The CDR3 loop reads CASWGLQEPSYEQYF. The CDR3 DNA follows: TGTGCCAGCTGGGGCCTACAGGAGCCCTCCTACGAGCAGTACTTC.

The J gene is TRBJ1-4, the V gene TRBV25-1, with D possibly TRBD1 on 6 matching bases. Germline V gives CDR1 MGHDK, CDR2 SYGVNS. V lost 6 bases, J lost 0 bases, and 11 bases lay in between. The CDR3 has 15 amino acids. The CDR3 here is CASRSDRTTNEKLFF. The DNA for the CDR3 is TGTGCCAGCAGGAGCGACAGGACAACTAATGAAAAACTGTTTTTT. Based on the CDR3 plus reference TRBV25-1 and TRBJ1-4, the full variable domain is EADIYQTPRYLVIGTGKKITLECSQTMGHDKMYWYQQDPGMELHLIHYSYGVNSTEKGDLSSESTVSRIRTEHFPLTLESARPSHTSQYLCASRSDRTTNEKLFFGSGTQLSVL.

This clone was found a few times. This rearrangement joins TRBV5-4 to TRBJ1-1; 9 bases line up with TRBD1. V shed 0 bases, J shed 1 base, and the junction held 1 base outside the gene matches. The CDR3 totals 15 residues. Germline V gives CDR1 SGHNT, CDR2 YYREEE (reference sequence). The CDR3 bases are TGTGCCAGCAGCTTGGGACAGGGGGAGAACACTGAAGCTTTCTTT. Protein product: CASSLGQGENTEAFF. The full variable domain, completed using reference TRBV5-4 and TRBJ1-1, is ETGVTQSPTHLIKTRGQQVTLRCSSQSGHNTVSWYQQALGQGPQFIFQYYREEENGRGNFPPRFSGLQFPNYSSELNVNALELDDSALYLCASSLGQGENTEAFFGQGTRLTVV.

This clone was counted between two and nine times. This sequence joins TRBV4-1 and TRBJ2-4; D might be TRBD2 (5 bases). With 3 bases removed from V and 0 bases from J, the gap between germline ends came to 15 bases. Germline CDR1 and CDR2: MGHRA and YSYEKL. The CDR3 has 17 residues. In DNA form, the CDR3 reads TGCGCCAGCAGCCAGGCGGGTGGGAACATAGCCAAAAACATTCAGTACTTC. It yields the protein CASSQAGGNIAKNIQYF.

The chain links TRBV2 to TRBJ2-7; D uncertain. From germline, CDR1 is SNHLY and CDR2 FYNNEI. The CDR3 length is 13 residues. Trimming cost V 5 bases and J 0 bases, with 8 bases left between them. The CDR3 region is CASSINISYEQYF. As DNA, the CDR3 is TGTGCCAGCAGTATTAATATCTCCTACGAGCAGTACTTC.

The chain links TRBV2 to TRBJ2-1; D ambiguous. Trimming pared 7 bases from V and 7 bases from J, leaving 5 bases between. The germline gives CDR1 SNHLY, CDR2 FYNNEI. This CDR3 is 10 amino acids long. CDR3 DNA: TGTGCCAGCAACGGGAATGAGCAGTTCTTC. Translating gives CASNGNEQFF.

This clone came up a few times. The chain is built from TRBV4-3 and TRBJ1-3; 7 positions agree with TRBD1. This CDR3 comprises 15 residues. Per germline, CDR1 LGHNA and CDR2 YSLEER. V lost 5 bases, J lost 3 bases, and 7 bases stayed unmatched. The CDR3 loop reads CASSLDRTGGNTIYF. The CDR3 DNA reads TGCGCCAGCAGCTTGGACAGGACGGGTGGAAACACCATATATTTT.